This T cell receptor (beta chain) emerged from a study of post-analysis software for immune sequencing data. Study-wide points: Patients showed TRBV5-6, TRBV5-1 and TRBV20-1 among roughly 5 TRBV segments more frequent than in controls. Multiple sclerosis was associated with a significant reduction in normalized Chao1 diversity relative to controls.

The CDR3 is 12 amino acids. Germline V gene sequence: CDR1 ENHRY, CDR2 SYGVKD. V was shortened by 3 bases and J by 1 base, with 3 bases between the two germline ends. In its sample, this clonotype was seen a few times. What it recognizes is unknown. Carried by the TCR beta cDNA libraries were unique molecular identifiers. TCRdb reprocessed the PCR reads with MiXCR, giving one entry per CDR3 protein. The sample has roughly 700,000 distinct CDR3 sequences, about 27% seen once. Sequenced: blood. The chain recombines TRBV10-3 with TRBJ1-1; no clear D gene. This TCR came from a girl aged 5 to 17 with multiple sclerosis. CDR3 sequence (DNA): TGTGCCATCAGTGATTGGAACACTGAAGCTTTCTTT. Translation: CAISDWNTEAFF.